Reported below is one T cell receptor beta chain. Antigen: not known. This entry belongs to a study of T cell responses to AZD1222 COVID-19 vaccine. General study points: Spike-specific TCR breadth and depth rose after two AZD1222 doses. Only a handful of AZD1222 recipients, roughly 6 in all, had baseline seropositivity. Most donors were white British and more were female, and clonal diversity was possibly underestimated.

V shed 6 bases, J shed 5 bases, and the junction held 4 bases outside the gene matches. The CDR3 is made up of 13 amino acids. CDR1 KGHSH and CDR2 LQKENI come from the germline V gene. Sequencing was performed with immunoSEQ multiplex PCR; in TCRdb, only in-frame clones are kept and a portion is missing. Seen here are about 160,000 clones, roughly 88% observed once, and the top ten hold around 4.5%. This clonotype was obtained from an adult who received the AZD1222 COVID-19 vaccine. This specimen consisted of peripheral blood, obtained 28 days after the second AZD1222 dose. The gene calls are TRBV18 and TRBJ1-2; TRBD1 matches 9 bases. The CDR3 region is CASSLGTGYGYTF. CDR3 DNA: TGTGCCAGCTCGCTCGGGACAGGGTATGGCTACACCTTC.